This T cell receptor beta chain stems from a study of T-cell memory formation after mild COVID-19 (dated by TCRdb to 2020 to 2023). With regard to the full study: TCR sequence clusters from the two donors were largely donor specific. In two donors, T-cell clones that expanded and contracted after mild COVID-19 were tracked by sequencing TCRalpha and TCRbeta repertoires over time. Two young, previously healthy adult volunteers made up the cohort, one male and one female. The investigation overall reported the following: Some responding clones were detected in pre-infection memory, suggesting pre-existing cross-reactive memory T cells joined the SARS-CoV-2 response. The second-wave clones that peaked on day 37 were not confirmed to be SARS-CoV-2 specific. Contracting CD4+ clones were found mainly in CM and EM memory subsets, while CD8+ clones were enriched in EMRA. Only two mild cases were covered by the study, and larger cohorts that include severe cases with pre-infection samples were considered necessary. Clones that contracted from day 15 to 85 showed balanced CD4/CD8 phenotypes, whereas a second wave of clones that expanded from day 15 to 37 leaned towards CD4+.

Ficoll-Paque density gradient centrifugation was the method used to isolate PBMCs. Sequencing used an Illumina NovaSeq 6000. Using 5'RACE with constant-segment primers, TCRalpha and TCRbeta cDNA libraries were constructed, with sample barcodes and unique molecular identifiers added in the process. Trizol reagent was used to extract RNA from every sample. Library amplification was performed in two PCR steps, and a second sample barcode and Illumina TruSeq adapters were introduced in the second step. The libraries were sequenced on an Illumina NovaSeq using 2 x 150 bp paired-end reads. In the paper's pipeline: Demultiplexing of reads and collapsing into UMI-guided consensus sequences were performed with migec v1.2.7. Using mixcr v2.1.11, UMI consensuses were aligned to TRA and TRB V and J templates and then assembled into clonotypes. Clonotypes were classified as expanded or contracted when called significant by both edgeR and NoisET, with noise models trained on biological replicates. edgeR calls used a false discovery rate-adjusted p below 0.01 and a log2 fold-change threshold of 1. As an exploratory analysis of dynamics, max-normalized trajectories of the 1000 most abundant clonotypes were examined with PCA combined with hierarchical clustering. Separately sequenced CD4+ and CD8+ repertoires were used to assign the CD4 or CD8 phenotype of responding clones. TCRdb reprocessed the public reads (quality trimming at Q25 with fastp, clone calling with MiXCR) and kept in-frame beta chains. Under each unique CDR3 protein, matching rows form one entry showing the most common genes and DNA. Here the V and J calls rest on TCRdb's processing, not on the authors' analysis. For this sample the table gives a few hundred thousand distinct CDR3 sequences, of which 16% were detected only once. Roughly 21% of the sample is in the top ten clones.

In the case of this clonotype: Which antigen it targets is not known. Per-base quality was not reported, and no clone a single base away is much larger than it.

Reading from cysteine to phenylalanine, the CDR3 counts 17 amino acids. Only the CDR3 region is kept as DNA, spanning 51 bases read in frame from base 1. Based on the germline V gene, the CDR1 and CDR2 sequences are SGHTA and FQGNSA. The V and J ends are trimmed by 1 base and 3 bases, leaving 17 bases between them. This receptor chain uses TRBV7-2 and TRBJ2-3; no D gene call is confident. This TCR was recovered from a man younger than 35 who had mild COVID-19 (a few samples of this study predate the infection). The sample titles of this study are shuffled in the database, so cell type and time point are left out; the donor was told from shared clones. The sample was PBMCs or a T cell subset sorted from them (not recorded which). The nucleotides read TGTGCCAGCAGCTTAGGAGGCTATAGGCTGAGGACAGATACGCAGTATTTT. Its protein product is CASSLGGYRLRTDTQYF.